Presented here are 2 T cell receptor beta chains from one specimen sequenced in a study of T-cell reconstitution after alpha-beta-depleted transplantation in children. The library targeted TCRbeta and was prepared with unique molecular identifiers. Each CDR3 protein gets one entry after TCRdb re-called the PCR reads with MiXCR. The sample lists about 230,000 distinct CDR3 sequences; around 8.9% were seen once. The sequences come from PBMCs from the stem cell graft donor, collected from the stem cell graft. These TCRs come from a human donor who donated a stem cell graft to a child with SCID.

This clonotype was seen repeatedly, ten times or more. The chain combines TRBV2 with TRBJ2-3, with TRBD2 matching 12 bases. The trim removed 6 bases at V and 6 bases at J, leaving 7 bases unmatched. The length of the CDR3 is 15 residues. The germline V gene encodes CDR1 SNHLY and CDR2 FYNNEI. The CDR3 region is CASRPLAGGADTQYF. The CDR3 nucleotides are TGTGCCAGCAGGCCCCTAGCGGGGGGGGCCGATACGCAGTATTTT.

In its sample, this clonotype was seen many times. The V call is TRBV6-2 or TRBV6-3, the J call TRBJ2-2; D not resolved. The V end was cut by 5 bases, the J end by 4 bases, with 11 bases between. This CDR3 spans 14 amino acids. Germline CDR1 and CDR2: MNHEY and SVGEGT. CDR3 sequence reads: CASSPLWGTGELFF. In nucleotides, the CDR3 is TGTGCCAGCAGTCCCCTATGGGGCACCGGGGAGCTGTTTTTT.